These T cell receptor beta chains were read from a single sample in a study of identifying expanded T cells in peripheral blood. Here immunoSEQ multiplex PCR was the method, and the copy in TCRdb shows in-frame clones only, minus some. This sample has about 81,000 clones, with about 83% found just once. Material for sequencing was blood. The receptors originated from a person between 18 and 75 years old in good health. Each CDR3 is given with its conserved first and last residue. Fields, in order: V gene, clone size, D gene, J gene, CDR3 protein. The D gene is left open where the match is weak. Some rows mark clone size as missing; the rest say once, few, many or name a class of expanded clone.

TRBV6-5	.	.	TRBJ2-7	CASSRSPGEQYF
TRBV5-4	.	TRBD2	TRBJ2-5	CASSLGLAGAAGRETQYF
TRBV5-1	once	.	TRBJ1-4	CASSFTRNEKLFF
TRBV28	.	.	TRBJ1-3	CASSLLGSGNTIYF
TRBV4-2	once	.	TRBJ1-1	CASSQSQIPSETEAFF
TRBV19	.	TRBD2	TRBJ2-7	CASSIEAGGSYEQYF
TRBV7-6	.	TRBD2	TRBJ2-7	CASSLMETSAYEQYF
TRBV4-3	.	.	TRBJ2-6	CASSQRGVSGANVLTF
TRBV7-2	.	TRBD1	TRBJ2-2	CASSPRQGGTGELFF
TRBV7-3	.	.	TRBJ2-3	CASSLTKRTDTQYF
TRBV23-1	.	.	TRBJ1-2	CASSQSGGLFPSNYGYTF
TRBV29-1	.	TRBD2	TRBJ2-7	CSVPAPSGSTYEQYF
TRBV5-4	once	.	TRBJ1-1	CASNFGGSNTEAFF
TRBV27	.	.	TRBJ2-5	CASSFAGGETQYF
TRBV9	.	.	TRBJ2-5	CASSVGTQETQYF
TRBV7-6	once	TRBD2	TRBJ2-2	CASSLGVAGDIKNTGELFF
TRBV10-3	.	TRBD2	TRBJ2-2	CAISRTSVAGVTNTGELFF
TRBV27	.	TRBD2	TRBJ2-5	CASSLRLAGETQYF
TRBV6-1	once	TRBD1	TRBJ2-5	CASSTDRGETQYF
TRBV7-2	.	.	TRBJ2-5	CASSLSSGSRGQETQYF
TRBV28	.	.	TRBJ2-2	CASSLFQGRGGELFF
TRBV19	.	TRBD2	TRBJ2-7	CASSTASGRAEYEQYF
TRBV27	.	TRBD1	TRBJ1-2	CASSLEVDRGWYGYTF
TRBV7-2	.	.	TRBJ1-6	CASSPATDNSPLHF
TRBV5-1	.	.	TRBJ1-5	CASSLAGGINQPQHF
TRBV30	.	.	TRBJ1-2	CAWSVPGTNYGYTF
TRBV5-1	once	.	TRBJ2-7	CASSSYQGTYEQYF
TRBV11-2	.	.	TRBJ2-5	CASTLGWGQETQYF
TRBV9	.	TRBD1	TRBJ2-5	CASSPTGELGQETQYF
TRBV18	.	TRBD1	TRBJ2-7	CASSPGETGMQYF
TRBV6-5	.	TRBD1	TRBJ1-2	CASSQGQGLRYTF
TRBV2	many	TRBD1	TRBJ2-7	CASSEGGTGFSYEQYF
TRBV11-2	.	.	TRBJ1-4	CASTRDGATNEKLFF
TRBV19	.	TRBD2	TRBJ2-5	CASSRSGVNQETQYF
TRBV5-1	.	TRBD1	TRBJ2-1	CASSPLVGTGGNNEQFF
TRBV7-2	.	.	TRBJ1-4	CASSLVQGSTNEKLFF
TRBV4-2	.	.	TRBJ1-3	CASSQEVGSGNTIYF
TRBV29-1	.	TRBD2	TRBJ2-1	CSVATLSGRALKHNEQFF
TRBV29-1	.	TRBD1	TRBJ2-5	CSVEKGQGRETQYF
TRBV28	.	.	TRBJ1-1	CASTHRRNTEAFF
TRBV5-1	.	.	TRBJ1-1	CASSLLTPGQMNTEAFF
TRBV11-2	.	.	TRBJ2-1	CASSLLRLFSSYNEQFF
TRBV18	once	TRBD1	TRBJ2-3	CASSRQGTSTDTQYF
TRBV27	.	.	TRBJ1-1	CASSLLDYTEAFF
TRBV19	.	.	TRBJ1-1	CASSRARGENTEAFF
TRBV4-3	.	.	TRBJ2-3	CASSQDRETDTQYF